Shown below are 21 T cell receptor beta chains from a single sample sequenced in a study of OX40 agonist ivuxolimab in advanced cancers. Data came from immunoSEQ multiplex PCR; TCRdb stores just in-frame clones and leaves some out. Of about 29,000 clones listed, 91% are singletons. The sample here was CD4+ or CD8+ T cells sorted from blood, taken in a trial of the OX40 agonist ivuxolimab. Receptor source: an adult with an advanced solid tumor such as melanoma, head and neck, liver or kidney cancer.

This rearrangement joins TRBV4-1 to TRBJ2-7; D gene unclear. Germline V gives CDR1 MGHRA, CDR2 YSYEKL. This CDR3 is 13 amino acids long. Between the trimmed V and J ends, which lost 1 base and 3 bases, there was a span of 7 bases. CDR3 DNA sequence: TGCGCCAGCAGCCAAGTCGGAGTCTACGAGCAGTACTTC. Translated, it gives CASSQVGVYEQYF.

V gene TRBV6-5 combines with J gene TRBJ1-2; D might be TRBD1 (5 bases). Trimming shortened V by 3 bases and J by 4 bases, and 15 bases separated the two germline ends. This CDR3 has 15 amino acids. The V gene's germline CDR1 is MNHEY and CDR2 SVGAGI. The CDR3 bases are TGTGCCAGCAGTTATACGGCCGGGGGTTTCTATGGCTACACCTTC. It codes for CASSYTAGGFYGYTF.

J is TRBJ2-2 and V is TRBV7-9, with D unresolved. V lost 7 bases and J lost 6, with 9 bases in between. From germline, CDR1 is SEHNR and CDR2 FQNEAQ (reference sequence). The CDR3 consists of 12 residues. This CDR3 reads CASNPRPGELFF. The CDR3, as DNA: TGTGCCAGCAACCCTCGGCCCGGGGAGCTGTTTTTT.

The V gene is TRBV19, the J gene TRBJ1-5, with 9 positions matching TRBD1. CDR1 and CDR2 from the germline V gene are LNHDA and SQIVND (reference sequence). J was trimmed by 5 bases and V by 9 bases; bases with no gene match: 11. The CDR3 runs 15 residues. The DNA for the CDR3 is TGTGCCAGCCACCGGGACAGGGAGGAATATCAGCCCCAGCATTTT. Translating it yields CASHRDREEYQPQHF.

The chain recombines TRBV9 with TRBJ2-1, with TRBD2 matching over 12 bases. V shed 4 bases, J shed 7 bases, and the junction held 3 bases outside the gene matches. The CDR3 sequence is 14 residues long. CDR1 and CDR2 (germline): SGDLS, YYNGEE. CDR3 sequence: CASSPGTSGNEQFF. DNA for the CDR3: TGTGCCAGCAGCCCCGGGACTAGCGGGAATGAGCAGTTCTTC.

The chain has TRBV4-3 and TRBJ1-2; D is uncertain. This CDR3 is 15 amino acids long. Germline V gene lookup returns CDR1 LGHNA and CDR2 YSLEER. V was cut by 0 bases and J by 1 base, with 9 bases left in between. The CDR3 loop reads CASSQDSFLNYGYTF. The DNA for the CDR3 is TGCGCCAGCAGCCAAGATTCCTTCCTTAACTATGGCTACACCTTC.

This rearrangement joins TRBV7-2 to TRBJ1-6; TRBD1 agrees at 7 bases. CDR1 and CDR2 from the germline V gene are SGHTA and FQGNSA. CDR3 length: 16 amino acids. V was clipped by 6 bases and J by 1 base; unmatched bases: 6. For the CDR3, the DNA is TGTGCCAGCAGGACGACAGGGCTATCCTATAATTCACCCCTCCACTTT. It translates to CASRTTGLSYNSPLHF.

The rearrangement uses TRBV30 and TRBJ2-7; possibly TRBD1 for D (6 bases). The CDR3 covers 15 residues. The germline gives CDR1 GTSNPN, CDR2 SVGIG (reference sequence). Trimming took off 0 bases at V and 4 bases at J, with 16 bases between the two ends. CDR3 DNA sequence: TGTGCCTGGAGTGTACTAAGTGGGGGCAGGTACGAGCAGTACTTC. Residues: CAWSVLSGGRYEQYF.

The CDR3 is CASSLGQGPYNEQFF. The CDR3 DNA is TGTGCCAGCAGCTTGGGGCAGGGGCCCTACAATGAGCAGTTCTTC. The V and J genes are TRBV5-6 and TRBJ2-1, with D perhaps TRBD1 (6 bases). V lost 0 bases and J 2 bases, leaving 9 bases between the germline ends. CDR3 length: 15 amino acids. CDR1 and CDR2 from the germline V gene are SGHDT and YYEEEE.

The chain combines TRBV13 with TRBJ1-1; no firm D call. The CDR3 has 17 residues. V shed 7 bases and J shed 2 bases, with 23 bases lying between them. Germline assignment: CDR1 PRHDT and CDR2 FYEKMQ (reference sequence). CDR3 residues: CASTVPSIDTVNTEAFF. CDR3 sequence (DNA): TGTGCCAGCACGGTCCCTTCAATCGACACCGTCAACACTGAAGCTTTCTTT.

This clone was found once. The genes are TRBV9 and TRBJ2-3; D is ambiguous. Trimming left V 3 bases short and J 3 bases short, with 2 bases between. Germline loops: CDR1 SGDLS, CDR2 YYNGEE. This CDR3 is 11 amino acids long. In nucleotides, the CDR3 is TGTGCCAGCAGCGCAACAGATACGCAGTATTTT. Its translation is CASSATDTQYF.

The chain couples TRBV7-6 to TRBJ2-7; 8 nucleotides match TRBD2. CDR1 is SGHVS and CDR2 is FNYEAQ in the germline V gene. Unmatched junction bases numbered 3, after V lost 4 bases and J lost 4 bases. The CDR3 has 13 residues. In DNA, the CDR3 is TGTGCCAGCAGCTCCGGGGGGGGTTACGAGCAGTACTTC. Amino acid sequence: CASSSGGGYEQYF.

The V and J genes are TRBV29-1 and TRBJ2-7; weak D call: TRBD2 (6 bases). CDR1 is SQVTM, CDR2 ANQGSEA, per germline. The CDR3 runs to 15 residues. V lost 7 bases and J 0 bases, leaving 19 bases between the germline ends. The CDR3: CSAPLCGDYSYEQYF. CDR3 nucleotide sequence: TGCAGCGCCCCATTGTGCGGGGATTACTCCTACGAGCAGTACTTC.

The chain joins TRBV6-5 to TRBJ1-2; weak D call: TRBD1 (6 bases). This CDR3 has 15 amino acids. CDR1 and CDR2 (germline): MNHEY, SVGAGI. V lost 5 bases, J lost 4 bases, and 17 bases lay in between. In nucleotides, the CDR3 is TGTGCCAGCAGTACCGGGACACAATGGGGCTATGGCTACACCTTC. Translated, it gives CASSTGTQWGYGYTF.

V usage is TRBV10-2 and J usage is TRBJ1-6, with D possibly TRBD1 on 6 matching bases. Looked up from germline, CDR1 is WSHSY and CDR2 is SAAADI. CDR3 length equals 19 residues. Trimming took off 5 bases at V and 0 bases at J, with 20 bases between the two ends. The CDR3, as DNA: TGCGCCAGCAGTCCCAGGGGACGGCTTGGTAGCTCCTATAATTCACCCCTCCACTTT. It translates to CASSPRGRLGSSYNSPLHF.

This clone was observed a few times. The chain has TRBV9 and TRBJ2-1; 13 bases agree with TRBD2. Germline loops: CDR1 SGDLS, CDR2 YYNGEE. The CDR3 spans 15 residues. Trimming removed 3 bases from V and 8 bases from J; junction bases left unmatched: 5. The CDR3: CASSARTSGSYEQFF. CDR3 DNA: TGTGCCAGCAGCGCACGGACTAGCGGGAGCTATGAGCAGTTCTTC.

This CDR3 is CASSPRGSGNTIYF. CDR3 bases: TGTGCCAGCAGCCCCCGAGGGTCTGGAAACACCATATATTTT. This sequence joins TRBV27 and TRBJ1-3; D is ambiguous. The CDR3 is made up of 14 amino acids. The V gene lost 6 bases and the J gene lost 1 base, with 10 bases spanning the gap. Germline CDR1 reads MNHEY; CDR2 reads SMNVEV (reference sequence).

The V call is TRBV6-5, the J call TRBJ1-1; D remains ambiguous. This CDR3 comprises 15 residues. Germline V gives CDR1 MNHEY, CDR2 SVGAGI. The ends were cut back, 0 bases at V and 8 bases at J, with 16 bases in the middle. CDR3 sequence reads: CASSYSMGVRIEAFF. DNA of the CDR3: TGTGCCAGCAGTTACTCGATGGGCGTGAGGATAGAAGCTTTCTTT.

CDR3 coding DNA: TGCGCCAGCAGCCAAGAACCCGGGACACATAACACCGGGGAGCTGTTTTTT. Residues: CASSQEPGTHNTGELFF. This chain connects TRBV4-1 to TRBJ2-2, with a weak D call TRBD1 (6 bases). The CDR3 has 17 residues. Trimming took off 0 bases at V and 2 bases at J, with 13 bases between the two ends. CDR1 is MGHRA, CDR2 YSYEKL, per germline.

The gene calls are TRBV27 and TRBJ2-7; no clear D. The CDR3 has 13 residues. Trimming pared 2 bases from V and 5 bases from J, leaving 10 bases between. Germline V gene data show CDR1 as MNHEY and CDR2 as SMNVEV (reference sequence). The CDR3: CASSLKRTDEQYF. The CDR3 coding sequence is TGTGCCAGCAGTTTAAAACGGACGGACGAGCAGTACTTC.

CDR3: CASSLVLGPNEQFF. Written as DNA, the CDR3 is TGTGCCAGCAGCTTAGTCCTGGGCCCGAATGAGCAGTTCTTC. The J gene is TRBJ2-1, the V gene TRBV7-9, with unresolved D. This CDR3 has 14 residues. Germline loops: CDR1 SEHNR, CDR2 FQNEAQ (reference sequence). Between the trimmed V and J ends, which lost 1 base and 7 bases, there was a span of 11 bases.